This is a list of T cell receptor beta chains from one sample in a study of early T cells in non-severe SARS-CoV-2 infection. TCRdb re-analysed the 5' RACE reads in MiXCR, keeping a single row per CDR3 protein. The sample includes tens of thousands of distinct CDR3 sequences, about 8.4% of them seen just once. Input material: whole blood. The source is an adult who was a healthcare worker with PCR-confirmed SARS-CoV-2 infection or an uninfected control (not recorded which). Each CDR3 is given with its conserved first and last residue. The D gene is left open where the match is weak. Where a row states a size, it is once, few, many or the class of an expanded clone; other rows omit it.

clone_size	v_call	d_call	j_call	cdr3_nt	cdr3_aa
.	TRBV7-9	.	TRBJ2-7	TGTGCCAGCAGCCCTGGAGGGGCCGAGCAGTACTTC	CASSPGGAEQYF
few	TRBV7-9	TRBD1	TRBJ2-5	TGTGCCAGCAGCTTATGGGGGACAGGGGAAGAGACCCAGTACTTC	CASSLWGTGEETQYF
many	TRBV4-1	.	TRBJ2-3	TGCGCCAGCGGATCCCTTTTTGGCACAGATACGCAGTATTTT	CASGSLFGTDTQYF
many	TRBV18	TRBD2	TRBJ2-1	TGTGCCAGCTCACCTAGCGGGAGTTACAATGAGCAGTTCTTC	CASSPSGSYNEQFF
.	TRBV19	.	TRBJ2-1	TGTGCCAGTAGTATAACCATAGGAGTTACGAAGTACAATGAGCAGTTCTTC	CASSITIGVTKYNEQFF
.	TRBV6-5	TRBD1	TRBJ2-1	TGTGCCAGCACCTTCGGGACAGGATCTAGTGAGCAGTTCTTC	CASTFGTGSSEQFF
.	TRBV3-1	.	TRBJ1-1	TGTGCCAGCAGCCAAGACGGGGGCACCAGGAACACTGAAGCTTTCTTT	CASSQDGGTRNTEAFF
many	TRBV7-6	.	TRBJ2-1	TGTGCCAGCAGCTTAAGCCGGTCCACGCTCAATGAGCAGTTCTTC	CASSLSRSTLNEQFF
many	TRBV6-2/TRBV6-3	.	TRBJ1-1	TGTGCCAGCAGTTACGACCGGGGGGCCACTATGAACACTGAAGCTTTCTTT	CASSYDRGATMNTEAFF
.	TRBV28	TRBD1	TRBJ1-5	TGTGCCAGCAGTTGGGGACAGGGGGCGATTCAGCCCCAGCATTTT	CASSWGQGAIQPQHF
.	TRBV19	.	TRBJ2-1	TGTGCCAGTAGTATAGAAGGGCAGATAGCCTACAATGAGCAGTTCTTC	CASSIEGQIAYNEQFF
many	TRBV28	.	TRBJ2-5	TGTGCCAGCAGGGCACCAACGTACCAAGAGACCCAGTACTTC	CASRAPTYQETQYF